This T cell receptor (beta chain) was identified in a study of T cell responses to AZD1222 COVID-19 vaccine. The study, taken as a whole, reports: Compared with day 0, the breadth and depth of the Spike-specific TCR repertoire rose significantly after two doses of AZD1222. Donors in the cohort were predominantly white British and more often female, and clonal diversity was possibly underestimated. At baseline, seropositivity was found in only six or seven AZD1222 recipients.

From germline, CDR1 is KGHDR and CDR2 SFDVKD. The ends were cut back, 5 bases at V and 6 bases at J, with 16 bases in the middle. This CDR3 is built from 15 residues. The data were produced by immunoSEQ multiplex PCR, yet TCRdb's version contains in-frame clones alone and is incomplete. The sample holds some 150,000 clones, 70% to 90% seen once. Regarding this clone: The antigen is unknown.

The chain has TRBV24-1 and TRBJ2-1; tentative D call: TRBD2 (5 bases). The receptor's source is an adult who received the MenACWY meningococcal vaccine as a control. Source: peripheral blood, taken 28 days after the second dose of the MenACWY control vaccine. CDR3 DNA sequence: TGTGCCACCAGTGTTTCTCCTGACCGGGGCAATGAGCAGTTCTTC. This encodes CATSVSPDRGNEQFF.